This T cell receptor (beta chain) was recorded in a study of T cell responses to AZD1222 COVID-19 vaccine. The study, taken as a whole, reports: Repertoire sampling was restricted to post-peak T cell response timepoints. The donor cohort was predominantly white British with a female majority, and clonal diversity may have been underestimated. Among AZD1222 vaccinees, only 5 to 7 were seropositive at baseline. Rises in breadth and depth of Spike-specific TCRs came after two AZD1222 doses.

This clone appeared once. Its matching antigen is unknown. The table came from immunoSEQ multiplex PCR; TCRdb's copy has only in-frame clones and leaves some out. The data contain 150,000 to 200,000 clones, roughly 94% of them singletons. The CDR3 has 19 residues. Germline values: CDR1 MDHEN, CDR2 SYDVKM. V was clipped by 3 bases and J by 0 bases; unmatched bases: 5. V usage is TRBV28 and J usage is TRBJ2-2; 15 bases are a match to TRBD2. The material sequenced was peripheral blood, taken 28 days after the second AZD1222 dose. The sequence was obtained from an adult who received the AZD1222 COVID-19 vaccine. CDR3 loop: CASSFPGLAGGPNTGELFF. The CDR3 nucleotides are TGTGCCAGCAGTTTCCCGGGACTAGCGGGAGGCCCGAACACCGGGGAGCTGTTTTTT.